This paragraph covers one T cell receptor (beta chain) sequence. This clone was counted a few times. This receptor's antigen is unknown. It has no much larger one-base neighbor in the sample; base qualities were not kept. V is pared back by 7 bases and J by 0 bases, with 16 bases lying between the germline termini. The CDR3 contains 14 residues, cysteine and phenylalanine counted. Only CDR3 DNA is held: 42 bases, read in frame from base 1. Based on the germline V gene (reference sequence), the CDR1 and CDR2 sequences are GTSNPN and SVGIG. The goal of deep resolution MiSeq sequencing was a depth between 1 in 1 million and 1 in 200,000 T cells, and coverage averaged 10x per clonotype. TCR beta libraries were generated with the immunoSEQ hsTCRB Kit. The study's processing was this. ImmunoSEQ Data Assistant and ImmunoSEQ Analyzer were used for data analysis, and V, D and J genes were assigned according to IMGT definitions. Clonality was computed as one minus normalized Shannon entropy of productive rearrangement frequencies, ranging from 0 to 1. Only overrepresented clonotypes making up at least 0.05% of each patient's repertoire were included in the public clonotype analysis. Some twelve repertoires from age-matched healthy donors, obtained from immuneACCESS, served as clonality controls. TCRdb took this table from immuneACCESS and kept in-frame rearrangements with V and J called. Such tables lack part of the clones; where checked against another copy, unresolved V genes explain under half of the gap, and the rest is unexplained. The DNA was the basis for D and trimming; V, J and clone size are from that table. This sample has 35,000 to 45,000 clones in its table, and roughly 45% of those were observed once. The ten largest make up approximately 20% of the sample.

The data originate from a study of cytotoxic CD8 clonotypes in ibrutinib-treated CLL (TCRdb year 2021). Broadly, across the study: The cohort was composed of around twelve relapsed/refractory and approximately 14 treatment-naive patients; IGHV unmutated status was identified in fewer than 18 patients. Longitudinal samples were obtainable from about 30% of the roughly 90 participants in the trial. The response samples were drawn at a median of roughly eleven months into treatment, with a range of roughly 6 to 40 months. On average, each sample yielded approximately 250,000 productive templates and about 95,000 productive rearrangements. Responses were partial in around 24 patients and complete in 2; after median about 70 months follow-up, about 14 stayed in remission and some twelve progressed. Cryopreserved peripheral blood mononuclear cells were collected before treatment, at response, and at either disease progression or sustained remission. Points the paper makes about the study in general: Public clonotypes were rare and either shrank or stayed stable during treatment, and the rise in clonality at ibrutinib response reflected expansion of private clonotypes. Baseline clonality exceeded that of age-matched healthy donors and correlated strongly with circulating CD8+ T-cell counts. Sustained-remission and progressing patients did not have matched sampling times, and lymph node repertoires were not examined. Clonality increased at ibrutinib response, stayed stable in sustained remission, and fell back toward baseline at progression.

Approximately 2 micrograms of genomic DNA were extracted from cryopreserved PBMCs for TCR beta library preparation. Longitudinal blood samples from CLL patients on ibrutinib monotherapy underwent high-throughput TCR beta sequencing. The patients took part in an open-label, single-center phase 2 trial of ibrutinib monotherapy. The TCR was taken from a human donor with chronic lymphocytic leukemia. This sequence uses TRBV30 and TRBJ2-7; 6 matching bases give a weak D call of TRBD1. This sample comprised PBMCs, obtained before ibrutinib treatment. This receptor has the CDR3 CAFSGGALSYEQYF. The sequenced DNA: TGTGCCTTTAGTGGGGGCGCCCTCTCCTACGAGCAGTACTTC.